A selection of T cell receptor beta chains follows, all from one sample in a study of T cell changes during pregnancy in multiple sclerosis. Assay: immunoSEQ multiplex PCR; the TCRdb copy retains only in-frame clones and omits some. The sample shows 55,000 to 85,000 clones, around 90% of them seen only once. This sample comprised CD4+ T cells from peripheral blood mononuclear cells, obtained after pregnancy. The receptors come from a female donor with multiple sclerosis, enrolled in a pregnancy study. Each CDR3 is given with its conserved first and last residue. A D gene is named only where the DNA matches it firmly. Size is omitted from some rows. Given values are once, few, many or a class for expanded clones.

V gene,J gene,D gene,clone size,CDR3 DNA,CDR3 protein
TRBV27,TRBJ2-7,TRBD2,.,TGTGCCAGCAGTGTCAGACTAGCGGGAGTAGGCAACGAGCAGTACTTC,CASSVRLAGVGNEQYF
TRBV7-9,TRBJ1-1,TRBD1,.,TGTGCCAGCAGCCCACAGGGGGCTGAAGCTTTCTTT,CASSPQGAEAFF
TRBV6-5,TRBJ1-2,.,.,TGTGCCAGCAGCCCGATGGGCCTCAGGGGCTACACCTTC,CASSPMGLRGYTF
TRBV10-3,TRBJ2-7,.,.,TGTGCCATCAGTGAGCAGTCCGGGTACGAGCAGTACTTC,CAISEQSGYEQYF
TRBV7-9,TRBJ1-1,TRBD1,.,TGTGCCAGCAGTTATGGGACAGGTGAAGCTTTCTTT,CASSYGTGEAFF
TRBV7-6,TRBJ2-5,TRBD2,.,TGTGCCAGCAGCCGGAACCCCAGCGGGACGTACCAAGAGACCCAGTACTTC,CASSRNPSGTYQETQYF
TRBV29-1,TRBJ2-7,.,.,TGCAGCGTTGGTCGTGTTTCGGTTAGCGGCACATCATACGAGCAGTACTTC,CSVGRVSVSGTSYEQYF
TRBV7-2,TRBJ2-6,TRBD1,.,TGTGCCAGCAGCCCCGACAGGGCTGGGGCCAACGTCCTGACTTTC,CASSPDRAGANVLTF
TRBV19,TRBJ1-5,TRBD1,.,TGTGCCAGTAGTACCGGACAGGGGATACAGCCCCAGCATTTT,CASSTGQGIQPQHF
TRBV30,TRBJ2-6,.,.,TGTGCCTGGAGCAGGGCAGGGCCGAGCTCTGGGGCCAACGTCCTGACTTTC,CAWSRAGPSSGANVLTF
TRBV2,TRBJ2-3,.,.,TGTGCCAGCACGTTGGGCCATAGCACAGATACGCAGTATTTT,CASTLGHSTDTQYF
TRBV6-6,TRBJ2-7,.,once,TGTGCCAGCAGCCCCGGGACTTACTCTTACGAGCAGTACTTC,CASSPGTYSYEQYF
TRBV23-1,TRBJ1-5,TRBD1,.,TGCGCCAGCGGCTACAGGGGGGGGACGGGTCAGCCCCAGCATTTT,CASGYRGGTGQPQHF
TRBV4-1,TRBJ1-5,.,.,TGCGCCAGCAGCCAAGATTACAATAGCAATCAGCCCCAGCATTTT,CASSQDYNSNQPQHF
TRBV5-1,TRBJ2-3,.,once,TGCGCCAGCGCCCCAACAGGGAGCACAGATACGCAGTATTTT,CASAPTGSTDTQYF
TRBV7-8,TRBJ1-2,.,once,TGTGCCAGCAGCGGAGGTCCCTACGGGGGCTATGGCTACACCTTC,CASSGGPYGGYGYTF
TRBV5-1,TRBJ1-3,.,once,TGCGCCAGCAGCAAGAAGACACAGGGCCAAACTGGAAACACCATATATTTT,CASSKKTQGQTGNTIYF
TRBV18,TRBJ1-5,.,.,TGTGCCAGCTCTCCTATACGACAAGATCAAGGTCAGCCCCAGCATTTT,CASSPIRQDQGQPQHF
TRBV27,TRBJ2-1,TRBD2,.,TGTGCCAGCAGTTTGTCGGGGGAGGGCTACAATGAGCAGTTCTTC,CASSLSGEGYNEQFF
TRBV5-4,TRBJ2-7,.,.,TGTGCCAGCAGCTTGGAGGGTACGGAGAGGGAGTACTTC,CASSLEGTEREYF
TRBV2,TRBJ1-2,TRBD1,.,TGTGCCAACCGGGACAGGCGAGCAAGTGGCTACACCTTC,CANRDRRASGYTF
TRBV27,TRBJ2-2,.,.,TGTGCCAGCAGTTTAGTACAGCCCTATAGGGGGGAGCTGTTTTTT,CASSLVQPYRGELFF
TRBV28,TRBJ2-1,TRBD1,.,TGTGCCAGCAGTTTGGGGACAGGGTGGGATGAGCAGTTCTTC,CASSLGTGWDEQFF
TRBV7-9,TRBJ1-1,.,.,TGTGCCAGCAGCTTTGGGGACAATTCCCGAGGCACTGAAGCTTTCTTT,CASSFGDNSRGTEAFF
TRBV28,TRBJ2-7,.,.,TGTGCCAGCAGTCGCCGGGTCTACGAGCAGTACTTC,CASSRRVYEQYF
TRBV27,TRBJ2-3,TRBD2,few,TGTGCCAGCAGTCTCATAGCGGGCTTTAGCACAGATACGCAGTATTTT,CASSLIAGFSTDTQYF